These 19 T cell receptor beta chains originate from one sample sequenced in a study of blood T cell repertoires in COVID-19. Profiled with immunoSEQ multiplex PCR; TCRdb holds only in-frame clones, not every one. This repertoire shows about 200,000 clones, about 87% found once; its top ten account for approximately 3%. Source material: peripheral blood. The origin of the receptors is a man between 60 and 70 years old with acute or convalescent COVID-19.

The chain couples TRBV3-1 (or the pseudogene TRBV3-2) to TRBJ2-3; possibly TRBD2 for D (6 bases). The ends were cut back, 3 bases at V and 2 bases at J, with 12 bases in the middle. The CDR3 spans 15 residues. Germline V gene lookup returns CDR1 LGHDT and CDR2 YNNKEL (reference sequence). The CDR3 reads CASSHTGLFTDTQYF. CDR3 coding DNA: TGTGCCAGCAGCCATACGGGACTGTTCACAGATACGCAGTATTTT.

Only one count was recorded for this clone. The V and J genes are TRBV28 and TRBJ2-7, with 7 bases matching TRBD1. CDR3 length: 14 amino acids. After removal of 6 bases from V and 4 bases from J, the junction contained 9 bases not matched to a gene. Germline CDR1 is MDHEN and CDR2 is SYDVKM. The CDR3 DNA follows: TGTGCCAGCAGCTTCTACAGGGGTGTTTACGAGCAGTACTTC. Its translation: CASSFYRGVYEQYF. Combining the CDR3 with reference TRBV28 and TRBJ2-7 gives the whole variable domain DVKVTQSSRYLVKRTGEKVFLECVQDMDHENMFWYRQDPGLGLRLIYFSYDVKMKEKGDIPEGYSVSREKKERFSLILESASTNQTSMYLCASSFYRGVYEQYFGPGTRLTVT.

The chain links TRBV18 to TRBJ2-5; D is possibly TRBD2 (6 bases). The V and J ends lost 5 bases and 3 bases respectively, with 10 bases between them. Germline V gene lookup returns CDR1 KGHSH and CDR2 LQKENI. CDR3 length equals 13 residues. The CDR3 DNA reads TGTGCCAGCTCAGACCGGAGGGAAGAGACCCAGTACTTC. It translates to CASSDRREETQYF.

The rearrangement joins TRBV11-3 to TRBJ2-3; the match to TRBD1 covers 7 bases. The CDR3 extends over 17 amino acids. Looked up from germline, CDR1 is SGHNT and CDR2 is YENEEA. After removal of 2 bases from V and 1 base from J, the junction contained 9 bases not matched to a gene. In DNA, the CDR3 is TGTGCCAGCAGCTTAAGCCGGGACAGCACCCGCACAGATACGCAGTATTTT. It specifies CASSLSRDSTRTDTQYF.

As regards this clone: Other nucleotide sequences from this sample produce the same CDR3. The chain joins TRBV5-1 to TRBJ2-5, with 7 positions matching TRBD2. The CDR3 loop spans 15 amino acids. Looked up from germline, CDR1 is SGHRS and CDR2 is YFSETQ. V lost 2 bases, J lost 0 bases, and 4 bases stayed unmatched. Written as DNA, the CDR3 is TGCGCCAGCAGCTTAAGCGGGGCCTACCAAGAGACCCAGTACTTC. This sequence encodes CASSLSGAYQETQYF.

The rearrangement joins TRBV10-1 to TRBJ2-7, with TRBD2 matching over 9 bases. The CDR3 runs 14 residues. Germline CDR1 WNHNN, CDR2 SYGVQD (reference sequence). V trimming: 7 bases; J trimming: 5 bases; junction bases outside the gene matches: 9. For the CDR3, the DNA is TGCGCCAGCATGAGGTCTAGCGGGGCGCACGAGCAGTACTTC. Translating it yields CASMRSSGAHEQYF.

This chain uses TRBV6-5 with TRBJ1-2, with 8 bases aligning to TRBD1. Germline trimming cut 6 bases from V and 8 bases from J; bases unmatched to any gene: 8. The CDR3 consists of 13 residues. Looked up from germline, CDR1 is MNHEY and CDR2 is SVGAGI. The CDR3, as DNA: TGTGCCAGCAGCTCCGGACAGGGCGGCGGCTACACCTTC. Translated: CASSSGQGGGYTF.

This clone was detected once. The rearrangement links TRBV7-2 to TRBJ2-3; no firm D call. The CDR3 sequence is 13 residues long. V lost 3 bases and J 5 bases, leaving 9 bases between the germline ends. CDR1 is SGHTA, CDR2 FQGNSA, per germline. CDR3 coding DNA: TGTGCCAGCAGCTTTAGGAGAATAGATACGCAGTATTTT. It codes for CASSFRRIDTQYF.

The V call is TRBV4-3, the J call TRBJ1-6, with TRBD1 matching 7 bases. Per the germline V gene, CDR1 is LGHNA and CDR2 is YSLEER. V shed 3 bases and J 3 bases; nucleotides not matched to a gene: 2. This CDR3 contains 15 residues. CDR3 region: CASSQGTVYNSPLHF. The CDR3 DNA follows: TGCGCCAGCAGCCAGGGGACAGTCTATAATTCACCCCTCCACTTT.

V is TRBV15 and J is TRBJ2-2; 8 nucleotides align to TRBD1. Germline loops: CDR1 LNHNV, CDR2 YYDKDF (reference sequence). The length of the CDR3 is 17 residues. Trimming took 0 bases from V and 5 from J; bases not matched to a gene: 8. CDR3 coding DNA: TGTGCCACCAGCAGAGATCGAACAGGGGGAAGGACCGGGGAGCTGTTTTTT. Its protein product is CATSRDRTGGRTGELFF.

The chain carries TRBV7-2 and TRBJ1-2; 7 nucleotides align to TRBD1. The CDR3 is made up of 15 amino acids. From germline, CDR1 is SGHTA and CDR2 FQGNSA. J lost 7 bases, V lost 5 bases, and 13 bases had no gene match. CDR3 sequence reads: CASSVTHRGAIGYTF. CDR3 nucleotides: TGTGCCAGCAGCGTCACCCACAGGGGCGCAATTGGCTACACCTTC.

The chain combines TRBV6-5 with TRBJ2-2; the D gene is possibly TRBD2 (7 bases). Germline assignment: CDR1 MNHEY and CDR2 SVGAGI. This CDR3 is 15 amino acids long. Trimming left V 6 bases short and J 5 bases short, with 16 bases between. The CDR3 nucleotides are TGTGCCAGCAGGGGAGGGACAAAGGGGACCGGGGAGCTGTTTTTT. It yields the protein CASRGGTKGTGELFF.

The CDR3 region has the DNA TGTGCCAGCAGCCACCACAGGGGACCCGTTAACTATGGCTACACCTTC. Translating gives CASSHHRGPVNYGYTF. The V call is TRBV28, the J call TRBJ1-2; 7 nucleotides agree with TRBD1. Germline V gene lookup returns CDR1 MDHEN and CDR2 SYDVKM. CDR3 length: 16 amino acids. V was clipped by 6 bases and J by 1 base; unmatched bases: 11.

V usage is TRBV7-9 and J usage is TRBJ2-7, with D possibly TRBD1 on 6 matching bases. The CDR3 totals 14 residues. Germline CDR1 SEHNR, CDR2 FQNEAQ (reference sequence). The V gene lost 1 base and the J gene lost 5 bases, with 12 bases spanning the gap. The CDR3 DNA is TGTGCCAGCAGCTTAGGGATACAGGGCCACGAGCAGTACTTC. Protein sequence: CASSLGIQGHEQYF.

The chain links TRBV15 to TRBJ2-1; D gene ambiguous. CDR1 is LNHNV, CDR2 YYDKDF, per germline (reference sequence). The ends were cut back, 0 bases at V and 8 bases at J, with 8 bases in the middle. The CDR3 has 13 residues. DNA of the CDR3: TGTGCCACCAGCAGAGACCTCGGAGATGAGCAGTTCTTC. It is translated as CATSRDLGDEQFF.

This clone was counted a single time. The chain uses TRBV3-1 (or the pseudogene TRBV3-2) and TRBJ2-3, with a tentative D call TRBD1 (6 bases). This CDR3 is built from 15 residues. Germline CDR1 reads LGHDT; CDR2 reads YNNKEL (reference sequence). Trimming stripped 1 base from V and 1 base from J, with 9 bases between. The CDR3 DNA follows: TGTGCCAGCAGCCAAGTAAAGGGGGGCACAGATACGCAGTATTTT. Its translation is CASSQVKGGTDTQYF.

The V gene is TRBV9, the J gene TRBJ2-3, with 14 bases fitting TRBD2. V was pared by 6 bases and J by 0 bases, with 9 bases of the junction left unmatched. CDR1 and CDR2 from the germline V gene are SGDLS and YYNGEE. The CDR3 loop spans 18 amino acids. The CDR3 coding sequence is TGTGCCAGCACCTCGGGACTAGCGGGGGCGAGGAGCACAGATACGCAGTATTTT. This translates into CASTSGLAGARSTDTQYF.

J is TRBJ2-5 and V is TRBV6-1, with D possibly TRBD2 on 6 matching bases. Per the germline V gene, CDR1 is MNHNS and CDR2 is SASEGT. V was shortened by 2 bases and J by 2 bases, with 15 bases between the two germline ends. CDR3 length: 16 residues. DNA for the CDR3: TGTGCCAGCAGTGAAATGGTGAGGGGAGGACAAGAGACCCAGTACTTC. As protein: CASSEMVRGGQETQYF.

CDR3 nucleotides: TGTGCCAGCAGCCCTAGGCTAGCGGGGTCAAACACCGGGGAGCTGTTTTTT. Translation gives CASSPRLAGSNTGELFF. The chain combines TRBV7-2 with TRBJ2-2; 9 bases are shared with TRBD2. The V and J ends lost 5 bases and 2 bases, in that order; junction bases with no gene match: 9. The germline gives CDR1 SGHTA, CDR2 FQGNSA. The CDR3 loop spans 17 amino acids.